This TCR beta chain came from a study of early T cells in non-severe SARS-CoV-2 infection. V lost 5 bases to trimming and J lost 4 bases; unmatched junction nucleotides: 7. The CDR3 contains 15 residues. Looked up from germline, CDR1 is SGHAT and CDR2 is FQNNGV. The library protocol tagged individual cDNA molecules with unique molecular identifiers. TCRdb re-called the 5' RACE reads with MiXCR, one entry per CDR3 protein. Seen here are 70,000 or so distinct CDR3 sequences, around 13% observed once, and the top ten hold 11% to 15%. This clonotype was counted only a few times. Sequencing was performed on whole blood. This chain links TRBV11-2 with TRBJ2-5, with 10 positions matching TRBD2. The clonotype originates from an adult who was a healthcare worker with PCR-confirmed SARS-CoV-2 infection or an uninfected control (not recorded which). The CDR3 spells CASSQGTSDAETQYF. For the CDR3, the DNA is TGTGCCAGCAGCCAAGGGACTAGCGACGCAGAGACCCAGTACTTC.